This T cell receptor beta chain was identified in a study of cytomegalovirus exposure and HLA in healthy donors. Overall study findings and caveats: Reported results showed that the classifier diagnosed cytomegalovirus status with high specificity and sensitivity.

Use of 60 Vbeta and 13 Jbeta primers characterized the PCR. In the original processing: Counted up in a later analysis, unique TCR beta chains came to some 75 million, with some 9.9 million shared. The assay was immunoSEQ multiplex PCR, and TCRdb's table has in-frame clones only and misses some. V, J and clone size are those of that table, while D and trimming were read from the DNA. Of about 200,000 clones in the sample, about 85% were seen once. The J segment lost 7 bases and the V segment lost 0 bases, leaving 9 bases of the junction unmatched. CDR1 is SGHRS, CDR2 YFSETQ, per germline. The CDR3 totals 15 residues. For this clone: Antigen unknown.

Sequenced material: PBMCs. The V gene is TRBV5-1, the J gene TRBJ1-2; 7 bases are shared with TRBD1. This clonotype was obtained from a male donor in good health and CMV-seropositive. CDR3 nucleotide sequence: TGCGCCAGCAGCTTGGGGGGGACAGAAAACCCTGGCTACACCTTC. Its protein is CASSLGGTENPGYTF.